Reported below is one TCR beta chain. Its antigen is not identified. The sample belongs to a study of a mutant IDH1 vaccine in newly diagnosed glioma. Time point given: week 23, last vaccination. A single vaccine dose contained 300 ug of mutant IDH1 20-mer peptide, and topical imiquimod was used with it. Germline CDR1 SGDLS, CDR2 YYNGEE. With 4 bases removed from V and 0 bases from J, the gap between germline ends came to 8 bases. The CDR3 extends over 14 amino acids. Repertoires were generated with immunoSEQ multiplex PCR, while TCRdb's copy carries only in-frame clones and drops some. The sample shows 35,000 to 45,000 clones, 60% to 85% of them seen only once.

J is TRBJ1-5 and V is TRBV9; D is unresolved. The TCR comes from a woman between 35 and 50 years old with glioma. Some clones in this sample may be carry-over from other donors' samples. Sequenced material: PBMCs, taken from a glioma patient whose treatment included an IDH1 peptide vaccine. Here the CDR3 reads CASSPFDSNQPQHF. The DNA for the CDR3 is TGTGCCAGCAGCCCCTTCGATAGCAATCAGCCCCAGCATTTT.